This passage covers 21 T cell receptor beta chains from one sample sequenced in a study of Graves' ophthalmopathy and Graves' hyperthyroidism. CDR3 regions of TCR beta were amplified from RNA transcripts. First-round RT-PCR with HTBI primers preceded a second-round multiplex PCR. TCRdb redid the calling of the multiplex PCR reads with MiXCR, one entry per CDR3 protein. The table lists about 370,000 distinct CDR3 sequences, approximately 20% of them singletons, with about 1.4% in the top ten. Sequenced material: peripheral blood. The receptors shown here come from a woman between 18 and 29 years old with Graves' ophthalmopathy.

This clonotype appeared many times. The junction and the germline gene differ at one end; a read error may be behind it. The chain combines TRBV6-1 with TRBJ1-3, with D perhaps matching TRBD1 (5 bases). CDR1 and CDR2 (germline): MNHNS, SASEGT. CDR3 length equals 16 residues. CDR3 DNA: TGTACCAGCAGTGGAGGGGTAGGGTACTCTGGAAACACCATATATTTT. This gives the protein CTSSGGVGYSGNTIYF.

The rearrangement links TRBV20-1 to TRBJ2-5; D gene uncertain. V lost 3 bases and J 7 bases, leaving 12 bases between the germline ends. The CDR3 has 12 residues. Germline assignment: CDR1 DFQATT and CDR2 SNEGSKA (reference sequence). CDR3 in amino acids: CSASSDPTTQYF. The CDR3 DNA is TGCAGTGCTAGTTCTGACCCGACGACCCAGTACTTC.

The V gene is TRBV6-5, the J gene TRBJ1-1; D is unresolved. With 4 bases removed from V and 10 bases from J, the gap between germline ends came to 13 bases. The CDR3 loop spans 12 amino acids. CDR1 is MNHEY and CDR2 is SVGAGI in the germline V gene. For the CDR3, the DNA is TGTGCCAGCAGTTGGACGGGATTAACAGCTTTCTTT. It yields the protein CASSWTGLTAFF.

Many counts were recorded for this clonotype. The V call is TRBV7-6, the J call TRBJ2-7; D not resolved. Per the germline V gene, CDR1 is SGHVS and CDR2 is FNYEAQ. CDR3 length equals 14 residues. The germline V and J ends were trimmed by 2 bases and 3 bases, with 11 bases remaining between them. CDR3 sequence: CASSLYPVNYEQYF. CDR3 DNA sequence: TGTGCCAGCAGCTTATACCCGGTCAACTACGAGCAGTACTTC.

J is TRBJ2-5 and V is TRBV28; 8 bases line up with TRBD1. The trim removed 7 bases at V and 10 bases at J, leaving 14 bases unmatched. Germline V gene data show CDR1 as MDHEN and CDR2 as SYDVKM. CDR3 length: 14 amino acids. DNA of the CDR3: TGTGCCAGCAAAGTAGGGACAGGAGGAGAGGGCCAGTACTTC. Translated, it gives CASKVGTGGEGQYF.

The chain links TRBV6-1 to TRBJ1-2, with D perhaps matching TRBD1 (6 bases). This CDR3 contains 15 residues. V was trimmed by 6 bases and J by 5 bases, leaving 19 bases between them. The germline V gene has CDR1 MNHNS and CDR2 SASEGT. The CDR3 bases are TGTGCCAGCAGCCCCTCCTTGACAGGACCATATGGCTACACCTTC. This translates into CASSPSLTGPYGYTF.

This clonotype was counted only a few times. The V gene is TRBV19, the J gene TRBJ2-7, with 8 positions matching TRBD2. CDR1 and CDR2 from the germline V gene are LNHDA and SQIVND (reference sequence). V shed 1 base and J 6 bases; nucleotides not matched to a gene: 14. The CDR3 length is 17 residues. The CDR3 protein is CASSIGGTRISRSEQYF. CDR3 nucleotide sequence: TGTGCCAGTAGTATAGGGGGGACTAGGATCTCGAGGAGCGAGCAGTACTTC.

The genes are TRBV7-2 and TRBJ2-7; 7 bases are a match to TRBD2. This CDR3 is 14 amino acids long. The germline CDR1 and CDR2 sequences are SGHTA and FQGNSA. The V and J ends lost 5 bases and 0 bases, in that order; junction bases with no gene match: 4. The CDR3 sequence is CASSGGGFSYEQYF. CDR3 in DNA: TGTGCCAGCAGCGGGGGGGGTTTCTCCTACGAGCAGTACTTC.

This clonotype occurred many times. The gene calls are TRBV7-2 and TRBJ2-7; no clear D gene. Germline CDR1 and CDR2: SGHTA and FQGNSA. The ends were cut back, 5 bases at V and 6 bases at J, with 14 bases in the middle. The CDR3 sequence is 13 residues long. The CDR3 DNA sequence: TGTGCCAGCAGCATCTCCTCCGTCGCCGAGCAGTACTTC. Translated: CASSISSVAEQYF.

This clonotype was seen ten or more times. V usage is TRBV28 and J usage is TRBJ2-5, with D uncertain. Per the germline V gene, CDR1 is MDHEN and CDR2 is SYDVKM. The CDR3 is 12 amino acids. V lost 5 bases and J 7 bases, leaving 11 bases between the germline ends. The CDR3 here is CASSPIRSTQYF. The CDR3 DNA is TGTGCCAGCAGTCCAATTAGATCGACCCAGTACTTC.

This clonotype has ten or more counts. This rearrangement joins TRBV24-1 to TRBJ1-2; D remains ambiguous. Germline values: CDR1 KGHDR, CDR2 SFDVKD. Trimming shortened V by 5 bases and J by 3 bases, and 9 bases separated the two germline ends. The CDR3 runs 13 residues. The CDR3 reads CATSASGYYGYTF. The DNA of the CDR3 is TGTGCCACCAGTGCCTCGGGGTACTATGGCTACACCTTC.

This clonotype has ten or more counts. The chain combines TRBV20-1 with TRBJ2-7; 7 bases are shared with TRBD2. This CDR3 contains 13 residues. Germline V gene lookup returns CDR1 DFQATT and CDR2 SNEGSKA (reference sequence). V shed 6 bases and J 5 bases; nucleotides not matched to a gene: 10. The CDR3 coding sequence is TGCAGTGCAGCGAGCGGGGAGGTCAACGAGCAGTACTTC. Translated: CSAASGEVNEQYF.

In this sample, this clonotype turned up many times. The gene calls are TRBV4-2 and TRBJ2-7; 13 bases agree with TRBD2. Germline lookup yields CDR1 LGHNA and CDR2 YNFKEQ. The CDR3 runs to 17 residues. V was pared by 4 bases and J by 4 bases, with 10 bases of the junction left unmatched. The CDR3 region has the DNA TGTGCCAGCAGCCCCACACTGACTAGCGGGAGGACGTACGAGCAGTACTTC. It is translated as CASSPTLTSGRTYEQYF.

This clonotype was counted many times. The genes are TRBV28 and TRBJ2-7, with D perhaps matching TRBD1 (5 bases). The CDR3 has 13 amino acids. Germline lookup yields CDR1 MDHEN and CDR2 SYDVKM. V was pared by 6 bases and J by 5 bases, with 14 bases between. The CDR3 here is CASRGPGMDEQYF. CDR3 in DNA: TGTGCCAGCAGGGGGCCAGGAATGGACGAGCAGTACTTC.

This clonotype has ten or more counts. A much bigger clone sits one base away, suggesting this may be a read error. The chain combines TRBV19 with TRBJ1-1; 7 bases are shared with TRBD1. The CDR3 consists of 15 residues. CDR1 is LNHDA and CDR2 is SQIVND in the germline V gene (reference sequence). V gave up 8 bases and J gave up 1 base; unmatched junction bases: 10. The CDR3 region is CASGLRDRENTEAFF. CDR3 nucleotide sequence: TGTGCCAGTGGTCTCCGGGACAGAGAGAACACTGAAGCTTTCTTT.

This clonotype was picked up many times. This chain joins TRBV7-6 and TRBJ2-5; 8 bases agree with TRBD1. Germline CDR1 reads SGHVS; CDR2 reads FNYEAQ. The CDR3 contains 15 residues. The V gene end was trimmed by 6 bases and the J gene end by 2 bases; junction bases not matched to a gene: 8. CDR3 sequence reads: CASRRQGKAQETQYF. Written as DNA, the CDR3 is TGTGCCAGCAGAAGACAGGGGAAGGCACAAGAGACCCAGTACTTC.

This chain joins TRBV7-8 and TRBJ1-5, with a weak D call TRBD1 (6 bases). The CDR3 loop spans 16 amino acids. From germline, CDR1 is SGHVS and CDR2 FQNEAQ. V was shortened by 3 bases and J by 6 bases, with 18 bases between the two germline ends. The CDR3 DNA is TGTGCCAGCAGCTTCCGATTAGAGGGGGGGGGTCAGCCCCAGCATTTT. This sequence encodes CASSFRLEGGGQPQHF.

This clonotype was counted at least ten times. The CDR3 coding sequence is TGTGCCAGCAGTTCCCCGGGACTAGCGGGTCAAAATGAGCAGTTCTTC. Its translation is CASSSPGLAGQNEQFF. V is TRBV12-3 or TRBV12-4 and J is TRBJ2-1; TRBD2 matches at 12 bases. This CDR3 is 16 amino acids long. The V segment lost 4 bases and the J segment 7 bases; nucleotides outside the gene matches: 8.

This clonotype appeared many times. The V call is TRBV6-5, the J call TRBJ2-5; TRBD1 matches at 8 bases. The germline V gene has CDR1 MNHEY and CDR2 SVGAGI. The ends lost 4 bases at V and 4 bases at J; junction bases unmatched: 8. The CDR3 is 15 residues long. CDR3 region: CASSFPRGQSETQYF. In DNA form, the CDR3 reads TGTGCCAGCAGTTTCCCCAGGGGGCAGTCAGAGACCCAGTACTTC.

This clonotype was found many times. CDR3 region: CASRQGRNSGETQYF. CDR3 nucleotide sequence: TGTGCCAGCAGGCAAGGGCGCAACAGTGGAGAGACCCAGTACTTC. The rearrangement uses TRBV6-1 and TRBJ2-5; no clear D gene. CDR3 length: 15 amino acids. Trimming left V 6 bases short and J 4 bases short, with 18 bases between. Germline CDR1 MNHNS, CDR2 SASEGT.

This clonotype has ten or more counts. V usage is TRBV12-3 or TRBV12-4 and J usage is TRBJ1-6; no clear D gene. Trimming removed 3 bases at V and 6 bases at J, with 6 bases between. There are 13 residues in the CDR3. CDR3 sequence (DNA): TGTGCCAGCAGTTTGAAGTTTAATTCACCCCTCCACTTT. Translation gives CASSLKFNSPLHF.